This TCR beta chain derives from a study of T cell repertoires in cytomegalovirus infection. Study as a whole: The public TCR beta signatures pointed to both CMV infection and matching HLA type.

A remark on this clonotype: Its specificity is unknown.

TCRdb re-analysed the reads in MiXCR, keeping a single row per CDR3 protein. The sample yields about 300,000 distinct CDR3 sequences, roughly 24% seen once. The CDR3 runs to 14 residues. V was clipped by 8 bases and J by 7 bases; unmatched bases: 11. Germline lookup yields CDR1 SQVTM and CDR2 ANQGSEA. Study findings and constraints: HLA-C-restricted CMV-specific TCR beta clonotypes were dominant in the ex vivo response.

The J gene is TRBJ2-1, the V gene TRBV29-1; 10 bases line up with TRBD1. The clonotype comes from a human donor in good health (CMV status not recorded). Some clones in this sample may be carry-over from other donors' samples. The sequenced sample consisted of PBMCs. The DNA of the CDR3 is TGCAGCTCGAAGGGGCGACAGGGGGCGAATGAGCAGTTCTTC. Translating gives CSSKGRQGANEQFF.